This TCR beta chain was documented in a study of post-analysis software for immune sequencing data. Whole-study context: As for disease course, relapsing-remitting, secondary progressive and progressive-relapsing multiple sclerosis were all included.

cDNA libraries of TCR beta carried unique molecular identifiers. TCRdb used MiXCR to reprocess the PCR reads, holding one entry per CDR3 protein. The sample holds roughly 600,000 distinct CDR3 sequences, 44% seen once. In its sample, this clonotype was seen once. Its antigen remains unidentified. The CDR3 extends over 14 amino acids. The germline gives CDR1 SNHLY, CDR2 FYNNEI. Study results and limitations: Controls showed lower frequencies than patients for a few TRBV segments, and TRBV5-6, TRBV5-1 and TRBV20-1 were among these.

The receptor was derived from a girl aged 5-17 years with multiple sclerosis. The V gene is TRBV2, the J gene TRBJ2-4, with 8 bases identical to TRBD1. The DNA end is more similar to TRBJ2-7, so the J call may be wrong. The sample was blood. As DNA, the CDR3 is TGTGCCAGCAGTCCAACAGGGGGTTTAGCCGAGCAGTACTTC. The encoded protein is CASSPTGGLAEQYF.